The rows below give T cell receptor beta chains drawn from one sample of a study of blood T cell repertoires in COVID-19. Sequencing used immunoSEQ multiplex PCR; TCRdb keeps in-frame clones, though not all of them. The profile shows 120,000 to 150,000 clones, roughly 85% of them singletons. The source material was peripheral blood. These receptors all stem from a man aged 50-60 years with acute or convalescent COVID-19. Both conserved end residues are part of each CDR3. A D gene is named only where the DNA matches it firmly. Expanded clones are given a class, and other clones once, few, many or no size at all.

d_call	clone_size	j_call	v_call	cdr3_nt	cdr3_aa
-	-	TRBJ1-6	TRBV19	TGTGCCAGTCAACTAGGGAGGGATAATTCACCCCTCCACTTT	CASQLGRDNSPLHF
TRBD1	-	TRBJ2-2	TRBV29-1	TGCAGCGTTGAGGCCCTTGGACAGACAGGGACCGGGGAGCTGTTTTTT	CSVEALGQTGTGELFF
TRBD1	-	TRBJ2-7	TRBV18	TGTGCCAGCGTCCAGGGGGCAGAGTACGAGCAGTACTTC	CASVQGAEYEQYF
-	-	TRBJ1-2	TRBV3-1/TRBV3-2	TGTGCCAGCAGCCAAGCATGGGGAGGGAACTATGGCTACACCTTC	CASSQAWGGNYGYTF
-	-	TRBJ1-1	TRBV6-5	TGTGCCAGCAAAAGGAGGGTGAGTTCGGACACTGAAGCTTTCTTT	CASKRRVSSDTEAFF
-	few	TRBJ1-3	TRBV9	TGTGCCAGCAGCGTTTCGCGGCAAAGTAGTGGAAACACCATATATTTT	CASSVSRQSSGNTIYF
-	-	TRBJ2-1	TRBV11-2	TGTGCCAGCAGCTTAGGGGGAGCGGCAAGCTCCTACAATGAGCAGTTCTTC	CASSLGGAASSYNEQFF
TRBD2	-	TRBJ2-2	TRBV6-6	TGTGCCAGCAGCCCCGGGACTAGCGTTATCACCGGGGAGCTGTTTTTT	CASSPGTSVITGELFF
TRBD1	-	TRBJ2-2	TRBV5-1	TGCGCCAGCAGCCCAGGGACAGGGTATTGGCTGTTTTTT	CASSPGTGYWLFF
-	-	TRBJ2-2	TRBV5-4	TGTGCCAGCAGCTTGGGACAGAACACCGGGGAGCTGTTTTTT	CASSLGQNTGELFF
-	once	TRBJ1-2	TRBV5-5	TGTGCCAGCAGCTTGTCGAGGGAAAGGAACTATGGCTACACCTTC	CASSLSRERNYGYTF